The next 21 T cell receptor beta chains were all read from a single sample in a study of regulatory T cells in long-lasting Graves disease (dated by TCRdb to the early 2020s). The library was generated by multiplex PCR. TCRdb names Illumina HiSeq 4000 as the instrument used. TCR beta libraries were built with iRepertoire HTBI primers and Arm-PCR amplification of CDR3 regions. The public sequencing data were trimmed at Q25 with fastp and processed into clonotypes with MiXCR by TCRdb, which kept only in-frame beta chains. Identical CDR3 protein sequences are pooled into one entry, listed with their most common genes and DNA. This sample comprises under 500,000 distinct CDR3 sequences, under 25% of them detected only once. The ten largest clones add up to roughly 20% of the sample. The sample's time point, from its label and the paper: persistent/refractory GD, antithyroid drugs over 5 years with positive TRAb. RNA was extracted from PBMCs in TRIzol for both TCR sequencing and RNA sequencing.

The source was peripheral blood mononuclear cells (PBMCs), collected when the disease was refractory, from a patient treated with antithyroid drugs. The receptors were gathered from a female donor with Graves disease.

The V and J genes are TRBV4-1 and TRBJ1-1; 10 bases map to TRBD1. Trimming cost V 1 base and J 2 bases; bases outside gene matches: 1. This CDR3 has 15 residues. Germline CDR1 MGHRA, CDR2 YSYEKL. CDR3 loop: CASSQGDRGNTEAFF. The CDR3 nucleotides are TGCGCCAGCAGCCAAGGGGACAGGGGAAACACTGAAGCTTTCTTT.

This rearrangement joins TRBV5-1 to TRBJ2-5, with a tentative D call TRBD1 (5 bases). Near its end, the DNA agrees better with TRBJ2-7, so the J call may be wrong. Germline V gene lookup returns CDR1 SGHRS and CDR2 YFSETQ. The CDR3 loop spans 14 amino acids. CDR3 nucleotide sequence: TGCGCCAGCAGCCCCAGACAGCTGGCCTACGAGCAGTACTTC. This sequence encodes CASSPRQLAYEQYF.

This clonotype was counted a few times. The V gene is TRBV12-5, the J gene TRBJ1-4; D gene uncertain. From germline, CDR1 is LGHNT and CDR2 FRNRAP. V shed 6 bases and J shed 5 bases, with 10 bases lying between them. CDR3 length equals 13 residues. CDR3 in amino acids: CASGPGWNEKLFF. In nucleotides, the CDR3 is TGTGCTAGTGGCCCCGGATGGAATGAAAAACTGTTTTTT.

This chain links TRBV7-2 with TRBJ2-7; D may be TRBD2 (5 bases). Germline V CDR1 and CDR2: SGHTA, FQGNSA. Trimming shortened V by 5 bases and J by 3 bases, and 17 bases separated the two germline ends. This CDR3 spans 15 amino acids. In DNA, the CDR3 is TGTGCCAGCAGCCCAGAAAGGGTAGCGAGCTACGAGCAGTACTTC. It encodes CASSPERVASYEQYF.

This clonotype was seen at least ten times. The CDR3 here is CASCRDVNYGYTF. The CDR3 nucleotides are TGTGCCAGCTGCCGGGACGTAAACTATGGCTACACCTTC. The genes are TRBV6-1 and TRBJ1-2; a possible D gene is TRBD1 (5 bases). Germline-derived CDR1 and CDR2 are MNHNS and SASEGT. The CDR3 has 13 amino acids. V was cut by 8 bases and J by 2 bases, with 12 bases left in between.

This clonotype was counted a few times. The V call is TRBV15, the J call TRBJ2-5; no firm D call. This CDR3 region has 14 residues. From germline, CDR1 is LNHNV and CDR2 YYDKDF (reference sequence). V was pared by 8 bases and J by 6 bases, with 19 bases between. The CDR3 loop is CATLAPTGEKTQYF. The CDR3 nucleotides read TGTGCCACCCTTGCCCCCACCGGAGAGAAGACCCAGTACTTC.

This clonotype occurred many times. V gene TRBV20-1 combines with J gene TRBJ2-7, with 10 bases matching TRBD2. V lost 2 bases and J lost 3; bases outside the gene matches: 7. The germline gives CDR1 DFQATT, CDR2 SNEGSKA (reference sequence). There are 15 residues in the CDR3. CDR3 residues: CSARFRGTSDYEQYF. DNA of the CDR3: TGCAGTGCTAGATTCCGCGGGACTAGCGACTACGAGCAGTACTTC.

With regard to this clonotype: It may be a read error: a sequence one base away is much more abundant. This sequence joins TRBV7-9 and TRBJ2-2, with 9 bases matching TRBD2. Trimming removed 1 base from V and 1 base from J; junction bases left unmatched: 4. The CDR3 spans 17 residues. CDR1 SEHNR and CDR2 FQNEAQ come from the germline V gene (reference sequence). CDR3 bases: TGTGCCAGCAGCTTAGGCGGACTAGCGAGGAACACCGGGGAGCTGTTTTTT. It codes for CASSLGGLARNTGELFF. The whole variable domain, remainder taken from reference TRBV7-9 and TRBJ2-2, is DTGVSQNPRHKITKRGQNVTFRCDPISEHNRLYWYRQTLGQGPEFLTYFQNEAQLEKSRLLSDRFSAERPKGSFSTLEIQRTEQGDSAMYLCASSLGGLARNTGELFFGEGSRLTVL.

This CDR3 reads CASSRIYSNQPQHF. The CDR3 DNA is TGTGCCAGCAGCCGGATTTATAGCAATCAGCCCCAGCATTTT. The chain links TRBV7-2 to TRBJ1-5; D is undetermined. V was trimmed by 5 bases and J by 0 bases, leaving 8 bases between them. The germline gives CDR1 SGHTA, CDR2 FQGNSA. This CDR3 has 14 residues. Using reference TRBV7-2 and TRBJ1-5 for the parts outside the CDR3, the full variable domain is GAGVSQSPSNKVTEKGKDVELRCDPISGHTALYWYRQSLGQGLEFLIYFQGNSAPDKSGLPSDRFSAERTGGSVSTLTIQRTQQEDSAVYLCASSRIYSNQPQHFGDGTRLSIL.

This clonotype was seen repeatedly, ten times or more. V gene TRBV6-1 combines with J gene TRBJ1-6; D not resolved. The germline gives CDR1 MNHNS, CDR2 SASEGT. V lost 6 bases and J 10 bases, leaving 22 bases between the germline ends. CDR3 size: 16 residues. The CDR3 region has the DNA TGTGCCAGCAGGGAGACTAATGTGGAGGTTGGATCACCCCTCCACTTT. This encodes CASRETNVEVGSPLHF.

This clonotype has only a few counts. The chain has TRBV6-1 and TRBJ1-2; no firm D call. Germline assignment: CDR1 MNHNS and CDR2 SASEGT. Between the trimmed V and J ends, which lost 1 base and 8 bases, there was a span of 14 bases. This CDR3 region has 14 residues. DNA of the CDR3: TGTGCCAGCAGTGAAGTTAACACAGCCGGGGGCTACACCTTC. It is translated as CASSEVNTAGGYTF.

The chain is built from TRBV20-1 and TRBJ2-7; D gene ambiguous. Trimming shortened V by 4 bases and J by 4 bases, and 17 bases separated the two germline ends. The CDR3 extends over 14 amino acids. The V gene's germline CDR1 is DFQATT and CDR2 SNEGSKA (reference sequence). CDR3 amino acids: CSAKHYNVGYEQYF. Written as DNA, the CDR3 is TGCAGTGCTAAGCACTACAACGTGGGATACGAGCAGTACTTC.

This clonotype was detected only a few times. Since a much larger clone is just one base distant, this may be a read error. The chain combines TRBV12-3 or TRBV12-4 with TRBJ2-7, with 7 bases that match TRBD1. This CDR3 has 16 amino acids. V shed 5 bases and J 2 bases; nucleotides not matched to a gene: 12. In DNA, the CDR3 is TGTGCCAGCAGTCAACAACAGGGGCCCAGCCCCTACGAGCAGTACTTC. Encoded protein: CASSQQQGPSPYEQYF.

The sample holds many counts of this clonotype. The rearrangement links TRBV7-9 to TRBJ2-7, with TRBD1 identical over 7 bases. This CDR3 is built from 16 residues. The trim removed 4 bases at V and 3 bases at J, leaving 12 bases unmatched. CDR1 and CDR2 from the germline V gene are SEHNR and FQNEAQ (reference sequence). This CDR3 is CASSSAPGTVDYEQYF. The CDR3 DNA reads TGTGCCAGCAGCTCCGCTCCCGGGACAGTAGACTACGAGCAGTACTTC.

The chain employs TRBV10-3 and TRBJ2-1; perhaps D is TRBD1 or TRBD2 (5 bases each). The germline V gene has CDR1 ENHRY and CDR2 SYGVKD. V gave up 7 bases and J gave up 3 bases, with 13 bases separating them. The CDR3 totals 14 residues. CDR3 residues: CAIKTGTDYNEQFF. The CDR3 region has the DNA TGTGCCATCAAGACCGGGACGGACTACAATGAGCAGTTCTTC.

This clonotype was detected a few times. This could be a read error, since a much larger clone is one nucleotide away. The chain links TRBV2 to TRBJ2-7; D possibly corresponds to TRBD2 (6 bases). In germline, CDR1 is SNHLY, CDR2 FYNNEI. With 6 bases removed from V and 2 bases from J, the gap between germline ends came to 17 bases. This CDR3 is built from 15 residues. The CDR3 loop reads CASSVYPPGAYEQYF. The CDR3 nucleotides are TGTGCCAGCAGCGTATACCCTCCGGGGGCCTACGAGCAGTACTTC.

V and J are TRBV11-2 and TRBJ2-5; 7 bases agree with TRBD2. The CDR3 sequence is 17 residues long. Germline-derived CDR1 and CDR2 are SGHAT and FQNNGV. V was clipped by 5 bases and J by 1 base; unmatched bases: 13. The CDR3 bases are TGTGCCAGCAGCCGCGGGACTATTAAATGGGGCCAAGAGACCCAGTACTTC. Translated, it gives CASSRGTIKWGQETQYF.

CDR3: CASHRRNLNYGYTF. The CDR3 DNA reads TGTGCCAGCCACCGACGGAACCTTAACTATGGCTACACCTTC. This chain links TRBV11-2 with TRBJ1-2; the D is unclear. This CDR3 is built from 14 residues. Trimming shortened V by 8 bases and J by 1 base, and 14 bases separated the two germline ends. Germline V gene sequence: CDR1 SGHAT, CDR2 FQNNGV.

This CDR3 is CSAYGTSGNIQYF. The CDR3 DNA reads TGCAGTGCTTACGGGACTAGCGGAAACATTCAGTACTTC. The chain links TRBV20-1 to TRBJ2-4; 11 bases are a match to TRBD2. Germline V gene sequence: CDR1 DFQATT, CDR2 SNEGSKA (reference sequence). The CDR3 has 13 residues. Trimming removed 5 bases from V and 6 bases from J; junction bases left unmatched: 3.

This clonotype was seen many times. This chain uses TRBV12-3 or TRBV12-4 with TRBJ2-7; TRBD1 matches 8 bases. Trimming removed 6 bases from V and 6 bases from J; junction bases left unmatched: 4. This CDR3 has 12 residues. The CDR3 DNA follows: TGTGCCAGCAGCCCCGACAGGGGCGAGCAGTACTTC. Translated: CASSPDRGEQYF.

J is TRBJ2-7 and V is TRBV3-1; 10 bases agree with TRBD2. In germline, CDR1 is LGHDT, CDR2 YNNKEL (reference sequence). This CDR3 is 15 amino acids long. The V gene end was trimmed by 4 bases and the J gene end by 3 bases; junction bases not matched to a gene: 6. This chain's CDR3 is CASSLTSGVVYEQYF. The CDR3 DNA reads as TGTGCCAGCAGCCTTACTAGCGGGGTCGTCTACGAGCAGTACTTC.